One and the same sample provided the 20 T cell receptor beta chains below, sequenced in a study of blood T cell repertoires in COVID-19. Using immunoSEQ multiplex PCR, the repertoire was profiled, and TCRdb retains in-frame clones only, with some absent. The data hold roughly 200,000 clones, with about 85% observed a single time. The specimen sequenced was peripheral blood. The receptors derive from a person aged 70 to 85 with COVID-19, enrolled during active disease.

This clone has only one observation. The V call is TRBV6-6, the J call TRBJ2-7; D unclear. This CDR3 spans 14 amino acids. V was pared by 0 bases and J by 5 bases, with 11 bases between. Germline CDR1 is MNHNY and CDR2 is SVGAGI (reference sequence). Written as DNA, the CDR3 is TGTGCCAGCAGTTACTCACTGGTTCAACACGAGCAGTACTTC. Translated: CASSYSLVQHEQYF.

The chain combines TRBV5-1 with TRBJ1-2, with TRBD1 matching over 9 bases. CDR1 and CDR2 (germline): SGHRS, YFSETQ. The CDR3 is made up of 17 amino acids. The trim removed 2 bases at V and 8 bases at J, leaving 16 bases unmatched. Here the CDR3 DNA reads TGCGCCAGCAGCTTAAGGTTTGACAGGGGGAGTAAGGCGGGCTACACCTTC. It codes for CASSLRFDRGSKAGYTF.

V is TRBV11-1 and J is TRBJ2-2, with 7 nucleotides matching TRBD1. The V gene end was trimmed by 0 bases and the J gene end by 0 bases; junction bases not matched to a gene: 1. CDR1 is SGHAT and CDR2 is FQDESV in the germline V gene (reference sequence). CDR3 length equals 16 residues. The CDR3: CASSLAQGANTGELFF. The CDR3 DNA reads TGTGCCAGCAGCTTAGCCCAGGGGGCGAACACCGGGGAGCTGTTTTTT.

V is TRBV11-2 and J is TRBJ2-7; D remains ambiguous. This CDR3 is 12 amino acids long. From germline, CDR1 is SGHAT and CDR2 FQNNGV. V was shortened by 0 bases and J by 6 bases, with 6 bases between the two germline ends. The CDR3 loop reads CASSLDFGEQYF. The CDR3 bases are TGTGCCAGCAGCTTAGATTTCGGCGAGCAGTACTTC. Full variable domain (missing parts from reference TRBV11-2 and TRBJ2-7): EAGVAQSPRYKIIEKRQSVAFWCNPISGHATLYWYQQILGQGPKLLIQFQNNGVVDDSQLPKDRFSAERLKGVDSTLKIQPAKLEDSAVYLCASSLDFGEQYFGPGTRLTVT.

This clone was recorded once. V and J are TRBV13 and TRBJ2-3, with 7 bases that match TRBD2. The CDR3 totals 16 residues. CDR1 is PRHDT, CDR2 FYEKMQ, per germline (reference sequence). Trimming removed 5 bases from V and 0 bases from J; junction bases left unmatched: 8. The CDR3: CASSALAGESTDTQYF. The DNA for the CDR3 is TGTGCCAGCAGCGCCCTCGCGGGGGAAAGCACAGATACGCAGTATTTT. Filled out from reference TRBV13 and TRBJ2-3, the complete variable domain reads AAGVIQSPRHLIKEKRETATLKCYPIPRHDTVYWYQQGPGQDPQFLISFYEKMQSDKGSIPDRFSAQQFSDYHSELNMSSLELGDSALYFCASSALAGESTDTQYFGPGTRLTVL.

A few counts support this clone. The V call is TRBV15, the J call TRBJ1-2, with D tentatively TRBD1 (5 bases). The germline gives CDR1 LNHNV, CDR2 YYDKDF (reference sequence). The CDR3 is made up of 14 amino acids. The ends were cut back, 0 bases at V and 7 bases at J, with 12 bases in the middle. The CDR3: CATSRDRGGGGYTF. The CDR3 DNA reads as TGTGCCACCAGCAGAGATCGCGGGGGGGGTGGCTACACCTTC.

The chain couples TRBV5-4 to TRBJ1-4; TRBD1 aligns across 8 bases. The CDR3 loop spans 14 amino acids. Unmatched junction bases numbered 5, after V lost 2 bases and J lost 8 bases. CDR1 is SGHNT and CDR2 is YYREEE in the germline V gene (reference sequence). The CDR3 reads CASSLGQGQEKLFF. CDR3 DNA sequence: TGTGCCAGCAGCTTAGGACAGGGTCAAGAAAAACTGTTTTTT.

The gene calls are TRBV27 and TRBJ2-2, with 9 bases aligning to TRBD2. CDR1 is MNHEY, CDR2 SMNVEV, per germline (reference sequence). This CDR3 spans 19 amino acids. Trimming at V came to 2 bases and at J to 0 bases, leaving 10 bases not matched to a gene. In DNA, the CDR3 is TGTGCCAGCAGTTTAGTATCGCTAGCGGGATTTTCGAACACCGGGGAGCTGTTTTTT. It encodes CASSLVSLAGFSNTGELFF.

The gene calls are TRBV10-3 and TRBJ2-1, with 8 positions matching TRBD2. The CDR3 is 14 residues long. Trimming cost V 9 bases and J 5 bases; bases outside gene matches: 9. Germline V gene lookup returns CDR1 ENHRY and CDR2 SYGVKD. This CDR3 reads CAIAGAGSHNEQFF. The CDR3 DNA follows: TGTGCCATAGCGGGAGCGGGGTCCCACAATGAGCAGTTCTTC.

The CDR3 loop reads CASSYLNRNYGYTF. CDR3 DNA sequence: TGTGCCAGCAGTTACTTGAACAGGAACTATGGCTACACCTTC. The chain links TRBV6-5 to TRBJ1-2; maybe TRBD1 (5 bases). The germline gives CDR1 MNHEY, CDR2 SVGAGI. This CDR3 has 14 amino acids. V lost 1 base and J lost 2, with 8 bases in between.

This clone was seen a handful of times. CDR3 sequence reads: CASSQLLAGGENEQFF. The CDR3 DNA reads as TGCGCCAGCAGCCAATTGCTAGCGGGAGGGGAAAATGAGCAGTTCTTC. The chain uses TRBV4-3 and TRBJ2-1; 12 bases are shared with TRBD2. V lost 2 bases, J lost 7 bases, and 6 bases stayed unmatched. Germline V gene sequence: CDR1 LGHNA, CDR2 YSLEER. The CDR3 has 16 residues.

This clone was detected once. The chain combines TRBV28 with TRBJ1-1; 9 bases align to TRBD1. Trimming removed 3 bases from V and 8 bases from J; junction bases left unmatched: 10. Germline CDR1 MDHEN, CDR2 SYDVKM. CDR3 length: 15 residues. In DNA form, the CDR3 reads TGTGCCAGCAGTTTCGTGACAGGGGGAAACGGGGAAGCTTTCTTT. It yields the protein CASSFVTGGNGEAFF.

The chain employs TRBV5-5 and TRBJ2-7; 9 nucleotides agree with TRBD1. The CDR3 extends over 18 amino acids. In germline, CDR1 is SGHKS, CDR2 YYEKEE (reference sequence). The V and J ends lost 4 bases and 5 bases, in that order; junction bases with no gene match: 19. CDR3 sequence (DNA): TGTGCCAGCAGCCGTACTCTCCGGGACAGGGTGTTTTCTGACGAGCAGTACTTC. Translation gives CASSRTLRDRVFSDEQYF.

This clone was recorded only once. The V gene is TRBV3-1 (or the pseudogene TRBV3-2), the J gene TRBJ1-1; D possibly corresponds to TRBD1 (5 bases). CDR1 is LGHDT, CDR2 YNNKEL, per germline (reference sequence). This CDR3 spans 14 amino acids. V lost 4 bases and J 1 base, leaving 10 bases between the germline ends. CDR3 sequence (DNA): TGTGCCAGCAGCCCAACAGGACGGAACACTGAAGCTTTCTTT. Translating gives CASSPTGRNTEAFF.

This clone has a count of ten or more. This CDR3 is CASSPSSKRAAYEQYF. CDR3 bases: TGTGCCAGCAGCCCCTCCTCTAAGCGGGCCGCCTACGAGCAGTACTTC. The chain employs TRBV9 and TRBJ2-7, with D possibly being TRBD2 (6 bases). Germline CDR1 reads SGDLS; CDR2 reads YYNGEE. The V end was cut by 4 bases, the J end by 2 bases, with 19 bases between. CDR3 length: 16 amino acids.

This sequence joins TRBV12-3 or TRBV12-4 and TRBJ1-2; D might be TRBD1 (5 bases). There are 13 residues in the CDR3. V dropped 7 bases and J dropped 6 bases, with 15 bases sitting between them. The CDR3 DNA reads as TGTGCCAGCAAAAGAGACAGTTCAGATGGCTACACCTTC. This codes for CASKRDSSDGYTF.

The chain employs TRBV15 and TRBJ2-7; D is possibly TRBD1 (5 bases). From germline, CDR1 is LNHNV and CDR2 YYDKDF (reference sequence). V gave up 0 bases and J gave up 1 base, with 7 bases separating them. This CDR3 spans 14 amino acids. CDR3 sequence (DNA): TGTGCCACCAGCAGAGATCAGGGTTCCTACGAGCAGTACTTC. As protein: CATSRDQGSYEQYF.

This rearrangement joins TRBV4-3 to TRBJ1-2, with D perhaps matching TRBD1 (6 bases). V was trimmed by 2 bases and J by 3 bases, leaving 10 bases between them. This CDR3 contains 14 residues. Germline CDR1 and CDR2: LGHNA and YSLEER. CDR3 protein: CASSQRTDDYGYTF. The DNA of the CDR3 is TGCGCCAGCAGCCAAAGGACAGACGACTATGGCTACACCTTC.

This chain connects TRBV4-3 to TRBJ2-2, with TRBD2 matching over 16 bases. Germline CDR1 is LGHNA and CDR2 is YSLEER. This CDR3 spans 17 amino acids. Unmatched junction bases numbered 4, after V lost 3 bases and J lost 6 bases. The CDR3 DNA is TGCGCCAGCAGCCATTCGGGACTAGCGGGGGGGCCCGGGGAGCTGTTTTTT. This gives the protein CASSHSGLAGGPGELFF.

This chain connects TRBV5-1 to TRBJ2-5; the match to TRBD1 covers 9 bases. V gave up 3 bases and J gave up 3 bases; unmatched junction bases: 6. CDR3 length: 15 residues. The germline V gene has CDR1 SGHRS and CDR2 YFSETQ. The CDR3 reads CASSWGQGEKETQYF. DNA of the CDR3: TGCGCCAGCAGCTGGGGACAGGGCGAAAAAGAGACCCAGTACTTC. Full variable domain (rest looked up from reference TRBV5-1 and TRBJ2-5): KAGVTQTPRYLIKTRGQQVTLSCSPISGHRSVSWYQQTPGQGLQFLFEYFSETQRNKGNFPGRFSGRQFSNSRSEMNVSTLELGDSALYLCASSWGQGEKETQYFGPGTRLLVL.